This TCR beta chain was identified in a study of blood T cell repertoires in COVID-19. Study context: Acute and convalescent COVID-19 specimens originated in the United States, Italy and Spain. T cells, B-cell-depleted T cells, or PBMCs supplied cDNA or gDNA.

Patients from Seattle were sampled longitudinally, starting during active infection. Per the authors' pipeline: Estimated nucleated cell counts came from reference gene primer amplification. Profiled with immunoSEQ multiplex PCR; TCRdb holds only in-frame clones, not every one. V and J calls plus clone size are reproduced from that table; the DNA served to infer D and trimming. In the table there are 80,000 or so clones, roughly 81% of which are singletons. Germline CDR1 reads SGHAT; CDR2 reads FQNNGV. V was shortened by 1 base and J by 1 base, with 7 bases between the two germline ends. The CDR3 loop spans 14 amino acids.

The sequence was collected from a man in his 60s with COVID-19, enrolled during active disease. Sequencing was performed on peripheral blood. The chain carries TRBV11-2 and TRBJ1-1; D gene uncertain. This CDR3 reads CASSLARTNTEAFF. CDR3 nucleotides: TGTGCCAGCAGCTTAGCCAGAACGAACACTGAAGCTTTCTTT.